The 20 T cell receptor beta chains below all came from one sample that was sequenced in a study of shared clonotypes between healthy human individuals. The assay was immunoSEQ multiplex PCR, and TCRdb's table has in-frame clones only and misses some. The sample yields approximately 740,000 clones, more than 85% seen once. The naive CD8 fraction comprised CD45RO-negative cells positively selected for CCR7 and excluded terminally differentiated effector memory CD45RA+ cells. Sequencing was performed on naive CD8+ T cells sorted from blood. Receptor source: a young man in good health.

This chain uses TRBV7-9 with TRBJ2-2; D is undetermined. CDR1 SEHNR and CDR2 FQNEAQ come from the germline V gene (reference sequence). The CDR3 covers 17 residues. Trimming removed 1 base from V and 1 base from J, with 13 bases in between. The CDR3 DNA is TGTGCCAGCAGCTTAGGATGGGGTAGGGAGAACACCGGGGAGCTGTTTTTT. Translated: CASSLGWGRENTGELFF.

This rearrangement joins TRBV7-2 to TRBJ2-2, with D uncertain. The CDR3 has 13 residues. CDR1 and CDR2 from the germline V gene are SGHTA and FQGNSA. Trimming pared 6 bases from V and 4 bases from J, leaving 9 bases between. CDR3 coding DNA: TGTGCCAGCAGAGTAGGCACCACCGGGGAGCTGTTTTTT. This codes for CASRVGTTGELFF.

The genes are TRBV6-1 and TRBJ1-2; D unresolved. Germline V CDR1 and CDR2: MNHNS, SASEGT. This CDR3 has 14 residues. The V end was cut by 6 bases, the J end by 6 bases, with 17 bases between. The CDR3 sequence: CASSAWPAADGYTF. The CDR3 DNA sequence: TGTGCCAGCAGCGCTTGGCCCGCTGCTGATGGCTACACCTTC.

The J gene is TRBJ2-2, the V gene TRBV18, with D perhaps matching TRBD1 (6 bases). From germline, CDR1 is KGHSH and CDR2 LQKENI. Trimming removed 0 bases at V and 5 bases at J, with 16 bases between. This CDR3 region has 17 residues. This CDR3 reads CASSPPSRQVGTGELFF. The CDR3 DNA follows: TGTGCCAGCTCACCACCATCGCGACAGGTGGGAACCGGGGAGCTGTTTTTT.

This chain links TRBV7-8 with TRBJ1-1; unclear D gene. V shed 2 bases and J shed 6 bases, with 7 bases lying between them. The CDR3 totals 12 residues. In germline, CDR1 is SGHVS, CDR2 FQNEAQ. For the CDR3, the DNA is TGTGCCAGCAGCTTACCCAGATCTGAAGCTTTCTTT. This gives the protein CASSLPRSEAFF. Full variable domain (remainder filled in from reference TRBV7-8 and TRBJ1-1): GAGVSQSPRYKVAKRGQDVALRCDPISGHVSLFWYQQALGQGPEFLTYFQNEAQLDKSGLPSDRFFAERPEGSVSTLKIQRTQQEDSAVYLCASSLPRSEAFFGQGTRLTVV.

J is TRBJ2-7 and V is TRBV12-2; no check of the table's D call, TRBD2, against the DNA was made. TRBV12-2 is an annotated pseudogene. This CDR3 spans 16 amino acids. The CDR3 DNA sequence: TGTGCAAGTCGCTTAAATTCCAGCGGGGGAACTTACGAGCAGTACTTC. Residues: CASRLNSSGGTYEQYF.

This chain uses TRBV11-2 with TRBJ2-5; 7 bases line up with TRBD1. The J segment lost 8 bases and the V segment lost 2 bases, leaving 8 bases of the junction unmatched. CDR1 and CDR2 (germline): SGHAT, FQNNGV. CDR3 size: 14 residues. CDR3 region: CASSLRQGGETQYF. For the CDR3, the DNA is TGTGCCAGCAGCTTAAGACAGGGTGGGGAAACCCAGTACTTC.

The J gene is TRBJ1-3, the V gene TRBV11-2; D uncertain. Germline V gives CDR1 SGHAT, CDR2 FQNNGV. The V end was cut by 2 bases, the J end by 7 bases, with 9 bases between. The CDR3 contains 13 residues. CDR3 bases: TGTGCCAGCAGCTTAAGTGATGGGAACACCATATATTTT. Its translation is CASSLSDGNTIYF.

J is TRBJ2-2 and V is TRBV27; D ambiguous. There are 11 residues in the CDR3. Germline V CDR1 and CDR2: MNHEY, SMNVEV (reference sequence). With 8 bases removed from V and 8 bases from J, the gap between germline ends came to 9 bases. CDR3 sequence: CASGMLGELFF. As DNA, the CDR3 is TGTGCCAGCGGCATGCTTGGGGAGCTGTTTTTT.

The DNA of the CDR3 is TGTGCCAGCAGCTTAGAGTCCTGGAACAATGAGCAGTTCTTC. Translating gives CASSLESWNNEQFF. The gene calls are TRBV7-6 and TRBJ2-1; no reliable D call. The CDR3 runs to 14 residues. V lost 1 base and J 5 bases, leaving 9 bases between the germline ends. Germline CDR1 SGHVS, CDR2 FNYEAQ.

This sequence joins TRBV2 and TRBJ2-5; 10 nucleotides match TRBD2. The junction had 4 bases not matched to a gene; V was cut back by 1 base and J by 2 bases. CDR1 SNHLY and CDR2 FYNNEI come from the germline V gene. This CDR3 is built from 16 residues. This CDR3 is CASSEGTSGRQETQYF. In nucleotides, the CDR3 is TGTGCCAGCAGTGAAGGGACTAGCGGTCGACAAGAGACCCAGTACTTC.

Comment on this clone: A much larger clone differs by one base, so this may be a read error. The chain uses TRBV9 and TRBJ2-7; the match to TRBD2 covers 12 bases. J lost 2 bases, V lost 4 bases, and 4 bases had no gene match. The CDR3 runs to 15 residues. CDR1 SGDLS and CDR2 YYNGEE come from the germline V gene. The CDR3 region is CASSTGLAGTYEQYF. CDR3 nucleotides: TGTGCCAGCAGCACAGGACTAGCGGGAACCTACGAGCAGTACTTC. Together with reference TRBV9 and TRBJ2-7, the CDR3 gives the full variable domain: DSGVTQTPKHLITATGQRVTLRCSPRSGDLSVYWYQQSLDQGLQFLIQYYNGEERAKGNILERFSAQQFPDLHSELNLSSLELGDSALYFCASSTGLAGTYEQYFGPGTRLTVT.

This chain links TRBV7-6 with TRBJ2-7; TRBD2 is a possible D gene (7 bases). V lost 1 base and J lost 0, with 10 bases in between. CDR3 size: 15 residues. CDR1 SGHVS and CDR2 FNYEAQ come from the germline V gene. The CDR3 protein is CASSLDGGLSYEQYF. The CDR3 DNA reads as TGTGCCAGCAGCTTAGACGGGGGGCTCTCCTACGAGCAGTACTTC.

The chain carries TRBV2 and TRBJ1-1, with unresolved D. The CDR3 has 14 amino acids. From germline, CDR1 is SNHLY and CDR2 FYNNEI. Trimming left V 8 bases short and J 4 bases short, with 17 bases between. The CDR3 DNA reads TGTGCCAGCCTCCCCCAACGAATGGGCACTGAAGCTTTCTTT. This sequence encodes CASLPQRMGTEAFF.

The chain has TRBV29-1 and TRBJ2-2; no firm D call. Germline V lookup: CDR1 SQVTM, CDR2 ANQGSEA. The CDR3 contains 13 residues. The ends were cut back, 3 bases at V and 1 base at J, with 6 bases in the middle. CDR3 residues: CSVETVNTGELFF. Here the CDR3 DNA reads TGCAGCGTTGAGACGGTGAACACCGGGGAGCTGTTTTTT.

The V and J genes are TRBV7-9 and TRBJ2-5, with 10 bases matching TRBD1. The CDR3 totals 15 residues. CDR1 SEHNR and CDR2 FQNEAQ come from the germline V gene (reference sequence). Trimming cost V 5 bases and J 5 bases; bases outside gene matches: 8. This CDR3 reads CASSVGQGDLETQYF. CDR3 coding DNA: TGTGCCAGCAGCGTCGGACAGGGGGATTTGGAGACCCAGTACTTC.

The CDR3 DNA reads as TGTGCCAGTAGTCATGGCAGACCCTACGAGCAGTACTTC. Its translation: CASSHGRPYEQYF. The chain has TRBV19 and TRBJ2-5; D not resolved. The end of the DNA aligns better with TRBJ2-7, so the J call may be wrong. The germline gives CDR1 LNHDA, CDR2 SQIVND (reference sequence). This CDR3 is 13 amino acids long.

The genes are TRBV5-1 and TRBJ1-1; D possibly corresponds to TRBD1 (5 bases). Trimming cost V 0 bases and J 5 bases, with 20 bases left between them. The germline V gene encodes CDR1 SGHRS and CDR2 YFSETQ. The CDR3 is made up of 17 amino acids. The CDR3 is CASSLVPQDNRGTEAFF. For the CDR3, the DNA is TGCGCCAGCAGCTTGGTTCCCCAAGATAATCGGGGGACTGAAGCTTTCTTT.

The J gene is TRBJ1-1, the V gene TRBV29-1, with D possibly being TRBD1 (5 bases). Trimming cost V 8 bases and J 4 bases, with 14 bases left between them. The CDR3 has 12 residues. Germline V gene data show CDR1 as SQVTM and CDR2 as ANQGSEA. CDR3: CSPGPQGTEAFF. The CDR3 region has the DNA TGCAGCCCGGGACCCCAAGGCACTGAAGCTTTCTTT.

The CDR3 DNA is TGTGCCAGCAGCCAATCTTACGGGGATGAGCAGTTCTTC. Protein: CASSQSYGDEQFF. The V gene is TRBV16, the J gene TRBJ2-1; tentative D call: TRBD2 (5 bases). Trimming took 0 bases from V and 8 from J, leaving 8 bases between them. Germline CDR1 and CDR2: KGHSY and FQNENV. This CDR3 spans 13 amino acids.